A selection of T cell receptor beta chains follows, all from one sample in a study of regulatory T cells in long-lasting Graves disease. MiXCR, applied by TCRdb to the multiplex PCR reads, yields one record per CDR3 protein. This table holds about 400,000 distinct CDR3 sequences, about 15% found once. These data were also filed under a second study, of T cells in Graves' hyperthyroidism and ophthalmopathy.

The sequenced sample was peripheral blood mononuclear cells (PBMCs), obtained at new diagnosis, from a patient treated with antithyroid drugs. The receptors were sampled from a woman aged 40 to 50 with Graves disease. Both conserved end residues are part of each CDR3. Each record gives: J gene, D gene, clone size, V gene, CDR3 DNA, CDR3 protein. The D gene is left open where the match is weak. Size values are once, few and many counts, or a class for expanded clones, and some rows have none.

J: TRBJ1-4
D: NA
size: many
V: TRBV29-1
DNA: TGCAGCGTTGTGGCAGGGGTTGCAACTAATGAAAAACTGTTTTTT
CDR3: CSVVAGVATNEKLFF

J: TRBJ2-1
D: NA
size: many
V: TRBV28
DNA: TGTGCCAGCAGCCCGGCGGAGCTCACCTCCTACAATGAGCAGTTCTTC
CDR3: CASSPAELTSYNEQFF

J: TRBJ2-7
D: TRBD2
size: many
V: TRBV7-2
DNA: TGTGCCAGCAGCTCGGGACTAGCGGGAGTCAACGAGCAGTACTTC
CDR3: CASSSGLAGVNEQYF

J: TRBJ1-1
D: NA
size: once
V: TRBV6-1
DNA: TGTGCCAGCAGAGTATCGGACACTGAAGCTTTCTTT
CDR3: CASRVSDTEAFF

J: TRBJ1-1
D: TRBD1
size: many
V: TRBV12-3/TRBV12-4
DNA: TGTGCCAGCAGTCCACAGACAGGGATGAACACTGAAGCTTTCTTT
CDR3: CASSPQTGMNTEAFF

J: TRBJ2-1
D: TRBD1
size: many
V: TRBV3-1
DNA: TGTGCCAGCAGCCAAGGGGGGGACAGGGGGTTCTTC
CDR3: CASSQGGDRGFF

J: TRBJ1-2
D: NA
size: many
V: TRBV28
DNA: TGTGCCAGCAGTTTCCCGGACGGGGGCGGTTATGGCTACACCTTC
CDR3: CASSFPDGGGYGYTF

J: TRBJ2-1
D: TRBD2
size: few
V: TRBV29-1
DNA: TGCAGCGTTGCCGTTGTACTAGCGGGAGGACTGGGTGAGCAGTTCTTC
CDR3: CSVAVVLAGGLGEQFF

J: TRBJ1-1
D: NA
size: many
V: TRBV7-8
DNA: TGTGCCAGCAGCCATCCCGGGACACCGGACACTGAAGCTTTCTTT
CDR3: CASSHPGTPDTEAFF

J: TRBJ2-7
D: NA
size: many
V: TRBV11-2
DNA: TGTGCCAGCAGAGGGGCCGGGGCTCGGGGAGCGGGCGAGCAGTACTTC
CDR3: CASRGAGARGAGEQYF

J: TRBJ1-5
D: NA
size: few
V: TRBV20-1
DNA: TGCAGTGCTAGTGGACTTGGTGGTGGGAATCAGCCCCAGCATTTT
CDR3: CSASGLGGGNQPQHF

J: TRBJ2-7
D: NA
size: NA
V: TRBV29-1
DNA: TGCAGCGCCCAGGAAGGGCCCCGGGCCTCCTACGAGCAGTACTTC
CDR3: CSAQEGPRASYEQYF

J: TRBJ2-5
D: TRBD2
size: NA
V: TRBV2
DNA: TGTGCCCGCAGTTCACTAGCGGCCCAAGAGACCCAGCACTTC
CDR3: CARSSLAAQETQHF

J: TRBJ2-3
D: NA
size: many
V: TRBV20-1
DNA: TGCAGTGCTCAACGTGGACAAGAGTGGACCCGAGGTACGCAGTATTTT
CDR3: CSAQRGQEWTRGTQYF

J: TRBJ1-2
D: NA
size: many
V: TRBV10-3
DNA: TGTGCCATCAGTGAGTCAGGGAGGGATGGCTACACCTTC
CDR3: CAISESGRDGYTF

J: TRBJ2-6
D: NA
size: NA
V: TRBV2
DNA: TGTGCCAGCATGGGCGCTACCCCCTCTGGGGCCAACGTCCTGACTTTC
CDR3: CASMGATPSGANVLTF

J: TRBJ2-3
D: NA
size: NA
V: TRBV5-4
DNA: TGTGCCAGCAGCTTGGTGGGGAGTAGCGGCACGCAGTATTTT
CDR3: CASSLVGSSGTQYF

J: TRBJ2-7
D: TRBD1
size: few
V: TRBV29-1
DNA: TGCAGCGTTGAAGTCACGACCGGGACAGCGAGCTCCTACGAGCAGTACTTC
CDR3: CSVEVTTGTASSYEQYF

J: TRBJ2-1
D: TRBD2
size: many
V: TRBV5-8
DNA: TGTGCCAGCAGCTGGGGACTAGCGGACTCCTACAATGAGCAGTTCTTC
CDR3: CASSWGLADSYNEQFF

J: TRBJ2-7
D: NA
size: few
V: TRBV19
DNA: TGTGCCAGTAGTAGAGCATTGGGACACTCCTACGAGCAGTACTTC
CDR3: CASSRALGHSYEQYF

J: TRBJ2-1
D: TRBD2
size: NA
V: TRBV20-1
DNA: TGCAGTGGAGAAATCGGGGGGGCGGCCTACAATGAGCAGTTCTTC
CDR3: CSGEIGGAAYNEQFF

J: TRBJ2-7
D: TRBD2
size: NA
V: TRBV7-2
DNA: TGTGCCAGCAGCTCGGCGGGAGCCTCCTACGAGCAGTACTTC
CDR3: CASSSAGASYEQYF

J: TRBJ2-2
D: TRBD2
size: many
V: TRBV28
DNA: TGTGCCAGCAGTGGTGGGACTAGCGGGACCTCGAGGGAGCTGTTTTTT
CDR3: CASSGGTSGTSRELFF

J: TRBJ2-3
D: TRBD2
size: many
V: TRBV7-9
DNA: TGTGCCAGCAGCAGGCGACTAGCGGGATGGACAGATACGCAGTATTTT
CDR3: CASSRRLAGWTDTQYF

J: TRBJ2-1
D: TRBD2
size: NA
V: TRBV20-1
DNA: TGCAGTGCTAGAGATCCGACTAGCGGGAGGCCCCAACTTTACAATGGGCAGTTCTTC
CDR3: CSARDPTSGRPQLYNGQFF

J: TRBJ2-6
D: NA
size: many
V: TRBV28
DNA: TGTGCCAGCAGTTTATATCCGGACGCATCCAGTGCTGGGGCCAACGTCCTGACTTTC
CDR3: CASSLYPDASSAGANVLTF

J: TRBJ2-7
D: NA
size: many
V: TRBV2
DNA: TGTGCCACCGTCGGTTTGGACAGTTCCGAGCAGTACTTC
CDR3: CATVGLDSSEQYF

J: TRBJ1-1
D: TRBD1
size: many
V: TRBV13
DNA: TGTGCCAGCAGCCCACGGGACAGCCCAGCGGGTGAAGCTTTCTTT
CDR3: CASSPRDSPAGEAFF

J: TRBJ2-7
D: NA
size: NA
V: TRBV12-5
DNA: TGTGCTAGTGGTTTGGTGATAGGAGAACTAAATGGCAGGGTATACGAGCAGTACTTC
CDR3: CASGLVIGELNGRVYEQYF

J: TRBJ2-1
D: TRBD2
size: many
V: TRBV10-2
DNA: TGCGCCAGCAGCTTGACTAGCGGGAGTATCTCCTACAATGAGCAGTTCTTC
CDR3: CASSLTSGSISYNEQFF